Below are 26 T cell receptor beta chains sequenced from a single sample in a study of blood T cell repertoires in COVID-19 (dated by TCRdb to 2019 to 2021). The method was the immunoSEQ multiplex PCR assay. TCRdb limited this immuneACCESS table to in-frame rearrangements with V and J called. A share of clones is missing; checked studies link under half to unresolved V genes, and the rest is unexplained. The sample profile shows around 420,000 clones; around 90% of them were found once. The top ten hold about 2.1% of the sample. The sample taken for sequencing was PBMCs or T cells enriched from blood (not recorded which). All receptors come from a middle-aged woman with acute COVID-19.

The chain joins TRBV6-5 to TRBJ1-1; D ambiguous. CDR3 length: 12 residues. Trimming cost V 6 bases and J 8 bases, with 13 bases left between them. CDR1 is MNHEY, CDR2 SVGAGI, per germline. CDR3 nucleotide sequence: TGTGCCAGCAGCCGAGGTACGCCAGAAGCTTTCTTT. This gives the protein CASSRGTPEAFF.

The chain is built from TRBV15 and TRBJ2-7; TRBD1 aligns across 9 bases. V dropped 4 bases and J dropped 4; count of bases not matched to a gene: 11. The CDR3 consists of 16 residues. The germline gives CDR1 LNHNV, CDR2 YYDKDF (reference sequence). The CDR3 nucleotides are TGTGCCACCAGCACCCCTAGGACAGGGGCCACTTACGAGCAGTACTTC. This translates into CATSTPRTGATYEQYF.

The sample holds one count of this clone. J is TRBJ1-1 and V is TRBV12-5; D is undetermined. The CDR3 extends over 12 amino acids. With 6 bases removed from V and 4 bases from J, the gap between germline ends came to 9 bases. Germline CDR1 reads LGHNT; CDR2 reads FRNRAP. The CDR3 protein is CASGRESTEAFF. CDR3 nucleotide sequence: TGTGCTAGTGGCCGGGAGAGCACTGAAGCTTTCTTT.

This clone appeared a few times. This chain joins TRBV7-9 and TRBJ1-1, with 10 bases matching TRBD1. Unmatched junction bases numbered 4, after V lost 6 bases and J lost 0 bases. Germline V lookup: CDR1 SEHNR, CDR2 FQNEAQ (reference sequence). This CDR3 has 15 residues. CDR3 amino acids: CASSETGGLNTEAFF. The CDR3 bases are TGTGCCAGCAGTGAGACAGGGGGCTTGAACACTGAAGCTTTCTTT.

The chain couples TRBV3-1 (or the pseudogene TRBV3-2) to TRBJ2-1; TRBD2 aligns across 9 bases. The trim removed 2 bases at V and 9 bases at J, leaving 8 bases unmatched. The CDR3 contains 15 residues. The germline gives CDR1 LGHDT, CDR2 YNNKEL (reference sequence). The CDR3 bases are TGTGCCAGCAGCCAACCGGGACTAGCTAGGGGTGAGCAGTTCTTC. Its translation is CASSQPGLARGEQFF.

This clone appeared a single time. The rearrangement links TRBV4-2 to TRBJ2-3; D might be TRBD2 (5 bases). Germline CDR1 reads LGHNA; CDR2 reads YNFKEQ. The CDR3 spans 12 residues. The V end was cut by 4 bases, the J end by 3 bases, with 5 bases between. CDR3 nucleotide sequence: TGTGCCAGCAGCCGAGGGACAGATACGCAGTATTTT. Its protein product is CASSRGTDTQYF.

The genes are TRBV15 and TRBJ2-1; D uncertain. The CDR3 extends over 14 amino acids. CDR1 and CDR2 from the germline V gene are LNHNV and YYDKDF (reference sequence). Trimming cost V 4 bases and J 4 bases, with 11 bases left between them. CDR3 protein: CATSKARPYNEQFF. The CDR3 region has the DNA TGTGCCACCAGCAAGGCGCGGCCATACAATGAGCAGTTCTTC.

The chain has TRBV21-1 and TRBJ2-7; TRBD2, the table's D call, was not compared with the DNA. TRBV21-1 is a known pseudogene. The length of the CDR3 is 17 residues. Written as DNA, the CDR3 is TGTGCCAGCAGCCCCCGAGCCCCTAGCGGGGGGGATTACGAGCAGTACTTC. This gives the protein CASSPRAPSGGDYEQYF.

The gene calls are TRBV5-8 and TRBJ2-3, with 8 bases fitting TRBD2. V shed 0 bases and J 3 bases; nucleotides not matched to a gene: 3. The CDR3 covers 15 residues. Germline loops: CDR1 SGHTS, CDR2 YDEGEE. The CDR3 reads CASSLVSGVTDTQYF. The CDR3 DNA follows: TGTGCCAGCAGCTTGGTTAGCGGGGTTACAGATACGCAGTATTTT.

V is TRBV10-3 and J is TRBJ1-5; maybe TRBD1 (5 bases). The CDR3 runs 15 residues. The V gene's germline CDR1 is ENHRY and CDR2 SYGVKD. Between the trimmed V and J ends, which lost 3 bases and 5 bases, there was a span of 14 bases. CDR3 nucleotides: TGTGCCATCAGTGAACGTCAGGGTGAATATCAGCCCCAGCATTTT. Protein sequence: CAISERQGEYQPQHF.

CDR3 sequence (DNA): TGTGCCAGCAGCTTAGCGTTGCAGAACGCGGGGACCCAGTACTTC. Its translation is CASSLALQNAGTQYF. The chain links TRBV7-6 to TRBJ2-5, with D maybe TRBD2 (5 bases). The CDR3 spans 15 residues. From germline, CDR1 is SGHVS and CDR2 FNYEAQ. With 0 bases removed from V and 7 bases from J, the gap between germline ends came to 15 bases.

The chain joins TRBV12-3 or TRBV12-4 to TRBJ2-7; the D gene is possibly TRBD1 (5 bases). The V and J ends lost 5 bases and 1 base respectively, with 9 bases between them. The CDR3 runs to 13 residues. The CDR3 DNA reads as TGTGCCAGCAGTATGGACATTTCCTACGAGCAGTACTTC. Translation gives CASSMDISYEQYF.

The gene calls are TRBV15 and TRBJ1-2; no reliable D call. The CDR3 is 15 residues long. Trimming pared 0 bases from V and 8 bases from J, leaving 16 bases between. Looked up from germline, CDR1 is LNHNV and CDR2 is YYDKDF (reference sequence). The CDR3 coding sequence is TGTGCCACCAGCAGAGATCGATCGGACGGGAGGGGCTACACCTTC. Its protein product is CATSRDRSDGRGYTF.

V gene TRBV20-1 combines with J gene TRBJ2-4; D is ambiguous. Trimming cost V 3 bases and J 8 bases, with 14 bases left between them. The CDR3 spans 13 residues. Germline-derived CDR1 and CDR2 are DFQATT and SNEGSKA (reference sequence). Here the CDR3 reads CSASIVTSDIQYF. In DNA form, the CDR3 reads TGCAGTGCTAGTATCGTGACATCGGACATTCAGTACTTC.

The chain employs TRBV30 and TRBJ1-4, with a possible D match to TRBD1 (6 bases). V was shortened by 0 bases and J by 6 bases, with 8 bases between the two germline ends. The germline CDR1 and CDR2 sequences are GTSNPN and SVGIG (reference sequence). The CDR3 contains 13 residues. CDR3 bases: TGTGCCTGGAGTGTACGGACAGATGAAAAACTGTTTTTT. It is translated as CAWSVRTDEKLFF.

The rearrangement uses TRBV19 and TRBJ2-7; no clear D. The CDR3 is made up of 14 amino acids. V gave up 5 bases and J gave up 0 bases, with 11 bases separating them. Germline CDR1 and CDR2: LNHDA and SQIVND (reference sequence). CDR3 nucleotide sequence: TGTGCCAGTAGTCTCGAGTTAAGCTCCTACGAGCAGTACTTC. Translating it yields CASSLELSSYEQYF.

This chain joins TRBV5-4 and TRBJ2-1; no definite D call. The CDR3 spans 13 residues. Trimming removed 4 bases from V and 9 bases from J, with 14 bases in between. The germline V gene encodes CDR1 SGHNT and CDR2 YYREEE (reference sequence). CDR3 amino acids: CASSPLLAGEQFF. For the CDR3, the DNA is TGTGCCAGCAGCCCACTACTCGCCGGTGAGCAGTTCTTC.

The chain joins TRBV15 to TRBJ1-1, with TRBD1 matching 7 bases. Trimming removed 0 bases from V and 4 bases from J; junction bases left unmatched: 2. The CDR3 totals 14 residues. Germline CDR1 LNHNV, CDR2 YYDKDF (reference sequence). This CDR3 is CATSRDQGGTEAFF. The DNA of the CDR3 is TGTGCCACCAGCAGAGATCAGGGGGGCACTGAAGCTTTCTTT.

V and J are TRBV3-1 (or the pseudogene TRBV3-2) and TRBJ2-5, with 12 bases matching TRBD2. With 4 bases clipped from V and 2 bases from J, the junction kept 5 bases outside the gene matches. CDR3 length equals 16 residues. Looked up from germline, CDR1 is LGHDT and CDR2 is YNNKEL (reference sequence). CDR3 in DNA: TGTGCCAGCAGCCGCCGACTAGCGGGGGCACAAGAGACCCAGTACTTC. Translation gives CASSRRLAGAQETQYF.

The table lists this clone with a count of one. The CDR3 here is CATSDLQGKAFF. For the CDR3, the DNA is TGTGCCACCAGTGATTTGCAGGGTAAAGCTTTCTTT. This rearrangement joins TRBV24-1 to TRBJ1-1, with TRBD1 as a possible D gene (5 bases). CDR3 length: 12 amino acids. Germline CDR1 KGHDR, CDR2 SFDVKD. V lost 0 bases, J lost 9 bases, and 7 bases lay in between.

The chain carries TRBV10-3 and TRBJ2-3; 9 bases map to TRBD1. The CDR3 contains 14 residues. The V gene end was trimmed by 10 bases and the J gene end by 1 base; junction bases not matched to a gene: 6. In germline, CDR1 is ENHRY, CDR2 SYGVKD. As DNA, the CDR3 is TGTGCCACCAAAGGGGACAGGGGCACAGATACGCAGTATTTT. Its protein product is CATKGDRGTDTQYF.

This chain links TRBV11-2 with TRBJ1-3, with D possibly being TRBD1 (6 bases). Germline values: CDR1 SGHAT, CDR2 FQNNGV. Trimming left V 5 bases short and J 7 bases short, with 12 bases between. The CDR3 runs 13 residues. CDR3 amino acids: CASSPGVGNTIYF. The CDR3 DNA reads TGTGCCAGCAGCCCAGGGGTCGGGAACACCATATATTTT.

The chain employs TRBV6-5 and TRBJ1-1; a weak D match, TRBD1 (6 bases). V gave up 7 bases and J gave up 3 bases, with 12 bases separating them. The CDR3 is 13 amino acids. Germline assignment: CDR1 MNHEY and CDR2 SVGAGI. The CDR3 DNA sequence: TGTGCCAGCACTCCGGACAGTTACACTGAAGCTTTCTTT. It translates to CASTPDSYTEAFF.

The chain couples TRBV30 to TRBJ2-2; D gene uncertain. The CDR3 has 13 amino acids. V was pared by 3 bases and J by 2 bases, with 7 bases between. The V gene's germline CDR1 is GTSNPN and CDR2 SVGIG (reference sequence). The CDR3 loop is CAWSRVNTGELFF. CDR3 in DNA: TGTGCCTGGAGCCGGGTTAACACCGGGGAGCTGTTTTTT.

The CDR3 protein is CATSDSTGTGAEQYF. In nucleotides, the CDR3 is TGTGCCACCAGTGATTCGACCGGGACAGGGGCCGAGCAGTACTTC. The rearrangement joins TRBV24-1 to TRBJ2-7; 10 nucleotides align to TRBD1. The CDR3 spans 15 residues. Per germline, CDR1 KGHDR and CDR2 SFDVKD. The V gene end was trimmed by 2 bases and the J gene end by 6 bases; junction bases not matched to a gene: 6.

V gene TRBV7-8 combines with J gene TRBJ2-7; D is undetermined. The CDR3 loop spans 12 amino acids. Germline V gives CDR1 SGHVS, CDR2 FQNEAQ. V was cut by 5 bases and J by 1 base, with 6 bases left in between. The CDR3 is CASSRPSYEQYF. As DNA, the CDR3 is TGTGCCAGCAGCCGCCCATCCTACGAGCAGTACTTC.